Below, 3 T cell receptor beta chains from the same sample are listed, as sequenced in a study of monozygotic twins with inflammatory bowel disease. TCRdb re-called the 5' RACE reads and gives one entry per CDR3 protein, without DNA. The sample data list 300,000 to 400,000 distinct CDR3 sequences. What was sequenced was blood. These receptors originate from a human donor with ulcerative colitis or Crohn's disease, or a healthy co-twin of an affected twin (not recorded which).

The chain carries TRBV5-1 and TRBJ1-4. Germline V gene lookup returns CDR1 SGHRS and CDR2 YFSETQ. The CDR3 is 14 amino acids. The CDR3 protein is CASSLGTVDEKLFF.

The V gene is TRBV9, the J gene TRBJ1-1. Germline values: CDR1 SGDLS, CDR2 YYNGEE. The CDR3 is made up of 12 amino acids. The chain's CDR3 is CASSVNRGEAFF.

This rearrangement joins TRBV18 to TRBJ2-7; there is no DNA to check the TCRdb D call of TRBD1. The CDR3 sequence is 16 residues long. The germline V gene has CDR1 KGHSH and CDR2 LQKENI. CDR3 region: CASSPNTGQGADEQYF. Full variable domain (outside the CDR3, taken from reference TRBV18 and TRBJ2-7): NAGVMQNPRHLVRRRGQEARLRCSPMKGHSHVYWYRQLPEEGLKFMVYLQKENIIDESGMPKERFSAEFPKEGPSILRIQQVVRGDSAAYFCASSPNTGQGADEQYFGPGTRLTVT.